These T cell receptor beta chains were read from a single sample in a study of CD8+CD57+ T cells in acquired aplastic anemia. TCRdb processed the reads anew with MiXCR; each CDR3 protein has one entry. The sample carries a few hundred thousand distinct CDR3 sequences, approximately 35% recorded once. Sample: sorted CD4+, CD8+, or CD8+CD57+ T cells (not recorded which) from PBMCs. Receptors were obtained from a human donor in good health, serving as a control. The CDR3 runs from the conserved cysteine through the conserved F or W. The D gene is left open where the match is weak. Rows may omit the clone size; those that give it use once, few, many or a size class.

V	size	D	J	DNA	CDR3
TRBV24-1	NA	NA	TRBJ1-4	TGTGCCAGCAGAGGAGTATCAACTAATGAAAAACTGTTTTTT	CASRGVSTNEKLFF
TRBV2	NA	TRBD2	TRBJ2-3	TGTGCCAGCAGTCGACTAGCGGGAACCACAGATACGCAGTATTTT	CASSRLAGTTDTQYF
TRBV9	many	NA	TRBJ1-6	TGTGCCAGCAGCCCCCTCCAGGGGAATTCACCCCTCCACTTT	CASSPLQGNSPLHF
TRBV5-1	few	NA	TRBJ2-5	TGCGCCAGCAGCTTGGCCTTAGGGGGTAGCGGCATACCGCGGACCCAGTACTTC	CASSLALGGSGIPRTQYF
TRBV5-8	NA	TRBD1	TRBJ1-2	TGTGCCAGCAGCTTGAGGACAGGGGGCGGAGGAGGCTACACCTTC	CASSLRTGGGGGYTF
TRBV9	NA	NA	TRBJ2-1	TGTGCCAGCAGCGGCAATGAGCAGTTCTTC	CASSGNEQFF
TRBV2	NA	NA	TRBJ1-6	TGTGCCAGCAGTGATCAAGGGGCGAATTCACCCCTCCACTTT	CASSDQGANSPLHF
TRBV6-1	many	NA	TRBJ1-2	TGTGCCAGCAAAGCAGGGAATATCTATGGCTACACCTTC	CASKAGNIYGYTF
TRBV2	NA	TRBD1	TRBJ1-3	TGTGCCAGCAGTCGGGACAGAACCTCTGGAAACACCATATATTTT	CASSRDRTSGNTIYF
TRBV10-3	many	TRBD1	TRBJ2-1	TGTGCCATCAGTGACCCGGGACAGGGGGCGCGCGATGAGCAGTTCTTC	CAISDPGQGARDEQFF
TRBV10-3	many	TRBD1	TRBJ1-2	TGTGCCATCAGCGCGGGACAGGGGTTTTGGTATGGCTACACCTTC	CAISAGQGFWYGYTF
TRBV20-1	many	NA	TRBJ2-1	TGCAGTGCTCCCGGGCTGAACAGCGAGCAGTTCTTC	CSAPGLNSEQFF
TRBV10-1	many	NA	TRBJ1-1	TGCGCCAGCAGTGACCGGGACCCACACGAAGCTTTCTTT	CASSDRDPHEAFF
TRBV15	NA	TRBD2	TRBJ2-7	TGTGCCACCAGCAGAGAAGCGGGAGGCCCCTACGAGCAGTACTTC	CATSREAGGPYEQYF
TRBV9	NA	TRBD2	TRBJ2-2	TGTGCCAGCAGCGTAGAGGGACTAGCGGGAAACACCGGGGAGCTGTTTTTT	CASSVEGLAGNTGELFF
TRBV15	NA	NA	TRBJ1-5	TGTGCCACCAGCAGATTTGACAGGATCCGCAATCAGCCCCAGCATTTT	CATSRFDRIRNQPQHF
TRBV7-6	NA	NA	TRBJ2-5	TGTGCCAGCAGCTTAGTGGGCCAGTACTTC	CASSLVGQYF
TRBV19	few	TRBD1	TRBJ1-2	TGTGCCAGCAGCTTGGAGGGACAGGCTAACTATGGCTACACCTTC	CASSLEGQANYGYTF
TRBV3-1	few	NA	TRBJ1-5	TGTGCCAGCAGCCCGGACGGGGGGCCTCAGCCCCAGCATTTT	CASSPDGGPQPQHF
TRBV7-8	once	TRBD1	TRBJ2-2	TGTGCCAGCAGCCTCGGACAGGGGATCACCGGGGAGCTGTTTTTT	CASSLGQGITGELFF
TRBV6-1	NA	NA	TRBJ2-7	TGTGCCAGCAGTGAAGCGCTACGTGGTCGGGTCGGGGCCCACGAGCAGTACTTC	CASSEALRGRVGAHEQYF
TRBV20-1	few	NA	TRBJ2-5	TGCAGTATCTCGGGACTCCAAGAGGCCCAGTACTTC	CSISGLQEAQYF
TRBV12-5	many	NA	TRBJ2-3	TGTGCTAGTGGTTTGGTACGTGGGGTCGGGGATACGCAGTATTTT	CASGLVRGVGDTQYF
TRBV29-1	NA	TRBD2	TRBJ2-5	TGCAGCCTGCGGACTAGCGGGAGAAAAGAGACCCAGTACTTC	CSLRTSGRKETQYF
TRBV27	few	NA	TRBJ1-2	TGTGCCAGCAGTTTATCGACCTTTGGAGGCTACACCTTC	CASSLSTFGGYTF
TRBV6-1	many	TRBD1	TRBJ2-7	TGTGCCAGCAGGGCCGGGACAGGTAGCTACGAGCAGTACTTC	CASRAGTGSYEQYF
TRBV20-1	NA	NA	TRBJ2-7	TGCAGTGCTAGTCACGGCGGGACCTCCTACGAGCAGTACTTC	CSASHGGTSYEQYF
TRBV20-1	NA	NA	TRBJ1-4	TGCAGTGCTAGAGAGGGGCCCGGTAATGGAAAACTGTTTTTT	CSAREGPGNGKLFF
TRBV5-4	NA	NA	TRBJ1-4	TGTGCCAGCAGCCCTGGAGGGGAAAAACTGTTTTTT	CASSPGGEKLFF
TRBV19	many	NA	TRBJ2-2	TGTGCCAGTAGTACCAAACAGGGAGGGAGCACCGGGGAGCTGTTTTTT	CASSTKQGGSTGELFF
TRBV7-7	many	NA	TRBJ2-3	TGTGCCAGCAGCTTTGGTGGAGGGACAGATACGCAGTATTTT	CASSFGGGTDTQYF
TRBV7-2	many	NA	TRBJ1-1	TGTGCCAGCAGCTTACGGCCGAACACTGAAGCTTTCTTT	CASSLRPNTEAFF
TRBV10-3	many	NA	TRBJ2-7	TGTGCCATCAGTGTCGAACGGGGTTACGAGCAGTACTTC	CAISVERGYEQYF
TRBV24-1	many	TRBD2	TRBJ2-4	TGTGCCACCAGTGACCCCAGCGGGAGTGGGGGAAACATTCAGTACTTC	CATSDPSGSGGNIQYF
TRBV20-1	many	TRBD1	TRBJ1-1	TGCAGTGCGGGACGGGACAGGGGAACTGAAGCTTTCTTT	CSAGRDRGTEAFF
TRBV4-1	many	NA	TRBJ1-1	TGCGCCAGCAGCTCCTGGGTCATGAACACTGAAGCTTTCTTT	CASSSWVMNTEAFF
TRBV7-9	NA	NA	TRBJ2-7	TGTGCCAGCATGGGACCGGAGTCCTACGAGCAGTACTTC	CASMGPESYEQYF
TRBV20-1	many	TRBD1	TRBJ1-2	TGCAGTGCAGGTCGACAGGGCTATGGCTACACCTTC	CSAGRQGYGYTF
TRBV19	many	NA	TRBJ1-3	TGTGCCAGTAGTCCCTCAGGAGGTCGGTCTGGAAACACCATATATTTT	CASSPSGGRSGNTIYF
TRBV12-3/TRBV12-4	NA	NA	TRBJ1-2	TGTGCCAGCAGTTTAATCTCAGGGGCTGGCTACACCTTC	CASSLISGAGYTF
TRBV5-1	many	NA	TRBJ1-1	TGCGCCAGCAGCTTGGATGTACCGAACACTGAAGCTTTCTTT	CASSLDVPNTEAFF
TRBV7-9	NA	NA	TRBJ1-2	TGTGCCAGCAGCTTAGAAAGGATCTATGGCTACACCTTC	CASSLERIYGYTF
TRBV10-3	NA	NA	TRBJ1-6	TGTGCCATCAGCGGACGGACATCCTTGAATTCACCCCTCCACTTT	CAISGRTSLNSPLHF
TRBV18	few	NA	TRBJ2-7	TGTGCCAGCTCACCCGATTTCGCTACCTACGAGCAGTACTTC	CASSPDFATYEQYF
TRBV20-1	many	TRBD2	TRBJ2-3	TGCAGTGCTAGAGGACTAGCGGGGGGGCCACAGTATTTT	CSARGLAGGPQYF
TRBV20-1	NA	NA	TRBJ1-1	TGCAGTGCCCTCAGACCCGAGATTGAAGCTTTCTTT	CSALRPEIEAFF
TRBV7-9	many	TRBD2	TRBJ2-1	TGTGCCAGCAGCGTGGGACTAGCGGATTACAATGAGCAGTTCTTC	CASSVGLADYNEQFF
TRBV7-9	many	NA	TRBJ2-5	TGTGCCAGCAGCTTTTTCGGGGGAGGCAGCCTCCAAGAGACCCAGTACTTC	CASSFFGGGSLQETQYF
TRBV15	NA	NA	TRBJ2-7	TGTGCCACCAGCAGAGATCGGCAGGGCCCCTCCTACGAGCAGTACTTC	CATSRDRQGPSYEQYF
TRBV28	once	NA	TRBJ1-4	TGTGCCAGCAGTTTCCCAGGGGCTAATGAAAAACTGTTTTTT	CASSFPGANEKLFF
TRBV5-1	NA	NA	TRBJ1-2	TGCGCCGGCAGCTTGGAGGGTTCGGGCTACACCTTC	CAGSLEGSGYTF
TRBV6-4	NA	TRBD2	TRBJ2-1	TGTGCCAGCAGTGCGTCCGGGAGGGCCTATGAGCAGTTCTTC	CASSASGRAYEQFF
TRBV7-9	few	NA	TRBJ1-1	TGCGCCAGCACCCGGGGGGGAGGCACTGAAGCTTTCTTT	CASTRGGGTEAFF
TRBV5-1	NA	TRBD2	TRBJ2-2	TGCGCCAGCAGCTTGCAGGGAGGGGAAACCACCGGGGAGCTGTTTTTT	CASSLQGGETTGELFF
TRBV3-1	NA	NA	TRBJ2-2	TGTGCCAGCACCCCCCCCACTGGCACCGGGGAGCTGTTTTTT	CASTPPTGTGELFF
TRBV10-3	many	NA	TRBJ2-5	TGTGCCATTGCCATGTGGGGGGATCAAGAGACCCAGTACTTC	CAIAMWGDQETQYF
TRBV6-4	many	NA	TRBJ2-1	TGTGCCAGCAGTGACGGGGAATCCAATGAGCAGTTCTTC	CASSDGESNEQFF
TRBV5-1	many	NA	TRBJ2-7	TGCGCCAGCAGCTTGTCCCTGCAGGGATGGTACGAGCAGTACTTC	CASSLSLQGWYEQYF
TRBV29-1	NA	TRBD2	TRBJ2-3	TGCAGCGCACGGACTAGCGGGGGGGCGGCAGATACGCAGTATTTT	CSARTSGGAADTQYF
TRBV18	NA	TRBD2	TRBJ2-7	TGTGCCAGCTCAGCGGGACTAGTACACGAGCAGTACTTC	CASSAGLVHEQYF